The 32 T cell receptor beta chains listed next were all sequenced from one sample in a study of shared clonotypes between healthy human individuals. Clones were sequenced by immunoSEQ multiplex PCR, and TCRdb holds only the in-frame ones, with some missing. This sample has under 850,000 clones, with about 92% found just once. The naive CD8 subset, CD45RO-negative cells positively selected for CCR7, excluded terminally differentiated effector memory CD45RA+ cells. The sample taken for sequencing was naive CD8+ T cells sorted from blood. These receptors came from a man younger than 40 in good health.

In its sample, this clone was seen once. The chain employs TRBV4-1 and TRBJ2-3; 12 bases agree with TRBD2. Looked up from germline, CDR1 is MGHRA and CDR2 is YSYEKL. V was pared by 1 base and J by 4 bases, with 6 bases of the junction left unmatched. CDR3 size: 17 residues. The CDR3 region has the DNA TGCGCCAGCAGCCAAGGATGGAGACTAGCGGGAGCAGATACGCAGTATTTT. Translating gives CASSQGWRLAGADTQYF.

The V gene is TRBV11-2, the J gene TRBJ2-7; TRBD1 matches 9 bases. The CDR3 sequence is 14 residues long. Germline trimming cut 6 bases from V and 3 bases from J; bases unmatched to any gene: 6. Germline CDR1 and CDR2: SGHAT and FQNNGV. The CDR3 DNA is TGTGCCAGCAGAAATCCGGGACAGGGCTACGAGCAGTACTTC. Protein: CASRNPGQGYEQYF.

Comments on this clone: The same CDR3 can be traced to other DNA sequences in this sample. The V and J genes are TRBV6-5 and TRBJ2-2; no clear D. V lost 2 bases and J lost 5, with 6 bases in between. The CDR3 consists of 13 residues. Germline CDR1 is MNHEY and CDR2 is SVGAGI. The CDR3 coding sequence is TGTGCCAGCAGTTACGGACCGACCGGGGAGCTGTTTTTT. It yields the protein CASSYGPTGELFF.

The V call is TRBV27, the J call TRBJ2-2, with TRBD2 identical over 9 bases. This CDR3 has 15 residues. Germline trimming cut 5 bases from V and 5 bases from J; bases unmatched to any gene: 6. Germline V gene data show CDR1 as MNHEY and CDR2 as SMNVEV (reference sequence). The CDR3 DNA reads TGTGCCAGCAGTCCCGCAGCGGGGGGTACCGGGGAGCTGTTTTTT. The encoded protein is CASSPAAGGTGELFF.

The chain employs TRBV7-9 and TRBJ2-1; the D gene is possibly TRBD2 (6 bases). Germline CDR1 SEHNR, CDR2 FQNEAQ (reference sequence). The CDR3 runs 15 residues. V shed 5 bases and J shed 0 bases, with 11 bases lying between them. CDR3 coding DNA: TGTGCCAGCAGCCCAGGGACTCTCTCCTACAATGAGCAGTTCTTC. This sequence encodes CASSPGTLSYNEQFF. Based on the CDR3 plus reference TRBV7-9 and TRBJ2-1, the full variable domain is DTGVSQNPRHKITKRGQNVTFRCDPISEHNRLYWYRQTLGQGPEFLTYFQNEAQLEKSRLLSDRFSAERPKGSFSTLEIQRTEQGDSAMYLCASSPGTLSYNEQFFGPGTRLTVL.

This clone was counted once. This rearrangement joins TRBV4-3 to TRBJ2-5; maybe TRBD1 (6 bases). The CDR3 loop spans 14 amino acids. With 8 bases removed from V and 5 bases from J, the gap between germline ends came to 18 bases. Germline V gives CDR1 LGHNA, CDR2 YSLEER. The CDR3 protein is CASSQRQAEETQYF. CDR3 sequence (DNA): TGCGCCAGCTCACAAAGACAGGCCGAGGAGACCCAGTACTTC.

In the case of this clone: The sample contains more than one DNA sequence encoding this CDR3. The gene calls are TRBV9 and TRBJ2-7; D ambiguous. The CDR3 totals 13 residues. Trimming removed 0 bases at V and 1 base at J, with 5 bases between. Germline CDR1 reads SGDLS; CDR2 reads YYNGEE. The CDR3 here is CASSVGYSYEQYF. The CDR3 DNA follows: TGTGCCAGCAGCGTAGGTTATTCCTACGAGCAGTACTTC.

J is TRBJ2-2 and V is TRBV4-1, with 9 bases identical to TRBD1. Germline V CDR1 and CDR2: MGHRA, YSYEKL. CDR3 length equals 17 residues. Losses at the gene ends were 4 bases for V and 4 bases for J; bases not matched to a gene: 10. The chain's CDR3 is CASSLLPGQGPTGELFF. DNA for the CDR3: TGCGCCAGCAGCCTTCTACCGGGACAGGGACCCACCGGGGAGCTGTTTTTT.

This sequence joins TRBV5-1 and TRBJ2-7; the match to TRBD1 covers 9 bases. CDR1 and CDR2 (germline): SGHRS, YFSETQ. The CDR3 is 16 amino acids. Trimming removed 4 bases from V and 9 bases from J; junction bases left unmatched: 17. The CDR3 DNA reads as TGCGCCAGCAGCCTACCGGGGGACAGGGATCATTTGGGGCAGTACTTC. This codes for CASSLPGDRDHLGQYF.

Here the CDR3 DNA reads TGTGCCAGCAGCTTAGAGGGGACAGTAGACACTGAAGCTTTCTTT. Translation gives CASSLEGTVDTEAFF. The V gene is TRBV7-8, the J gene TRBJ1-1, with 7 positions matching TRBD1. Germline V lookup: CDR1 SGHVS, CDR2 FQNEAQ. The J segment lost 3 bases and the V segment lost 1 base, leaving 5 bases of the junction unmatched. This CDR3 contains 15 residues.

V gene TRBV27 combines with J gene TRBJ2-1; no clear D gene. V lost 8 bases, J lost 6 bases, and 11 bases lay in between. Germline CDR1 reads MNHEY; CDR2 reads SMNVEV (reference sequence). CDR3 length: 12 residues. The CDR3 DNA is TGTGCCAGCGGAGCGCAGATCAATGAGCAGTTCTTC. This encodes CASGAQINEQFF.

The CDR3 protein is CAWSVQETSLSYEQYF. The CDR3 DNA is TGTGCCTGGAGTGTACAGGAGACTAGCCTTTCCTACGAGCAGTACTTC. The chain combines TRBV30 with TRBJ2-7; TRBD2 agrees at 7 bases. Trimming cost V 0 bases and J 1 base; bases outside gene matches: 9. The V gene's germline CDR1 is GTSNPN and CDR2 SVGIG (reference sequence). The CDR3 length is 16 residues. Combining the CDR3 with reference TRBV30 and TRBJ2-7 gives the whole variable domain SQTIHQWPATLVQPVGSPLSLECTVEGTSNPNLYWYRQAAGRGLQLLFYSVGIGQISSEVPQNLSASRPQDRQFILSSKKLLLSDSGFYLCAWSVQETSLSYEQYFGPGTRLTVT.

The rearrangement links TRBV19 to TRBJ1-2; 11 nucleotides agree with TRBD1. The CDR3 is 15 residues long. V lost 8 bases to trimming and J lost 5 bases; unmatched junction nucleotides: 10. Germline CDR1 and CDR2: LNHDA and SQIVND (reference sequence). DNA of the CDR3: TGTGCCAGTTGTGTTGCGGGACAGGGGGGTTATGGCTACACCTTC. Translated, it gives CASCVAGQGGYGYTF.

This chain links TRBV11-3 with TRBJ2-6, with D perhaps TRBD1 (7 bases). V was clipped by 4 bases and J by 3 bases, with 13 bases between them. The germline CDR1 and CDR2 sequences are SGHNT and YENEEA. This CDR3 has 16 amino acids. In DNA, the CDR3 is TGTGCCAGCAGCTACCGACAGGGACTTGGGGCCAACGTCCTGACTTTC. Amino acids: CASSYRQGLGANVLTF.

This chain joins TRBV5-4 and TRBJ2-7, with D perhaps TRBD2 (6 bases). The germline V gene encodes CDR1 SGHNT and CDR2 YYREEE (reference sequence). The germline V and J ends were trimmed by 4 bases and 3 bases, with 8 bases remaining between them. This CDR3 comprises 12 residues. The CDR3 loop is CASSVGGYEQYF. CDR3 bases: TGTGCCAGCAGCGTGGGAGGCTACGAGCAGTACTTC.

The chain recombines TRBV18 with TRBJ2-1; TRBD1 might be the D (5 bases). CDR3 size: 15 residues. Between the trimmed V and J ends, which lost 3 bases and 6 bases, there was a span of 15 bases. Per the germline V gene, CDR1 is KGHSH and CDR2 is LQKENI. The DNA of the CDR3 is TGTGCCAGCTCACCCAGGGTAATCATCCCCAATGAGCAGTTCTTC. Translating gives CASSPRVIIPNEQFF. Looking up the rest from reference TRBV18 and TRBJ2-1 gives the full variable domain: NAGVMQNPRHLVRRRGQEARLRCSPMKGHSHVYWYRQLPEEGLKFMVYLQKENIIDESGMPKERFSAEFPKEGPSILRIQQVVRGDSAAYFCASSPRVIIPNEQFFGPGTRLTVL.

The J gene is TRBJ1-1, the V gene TRBV30; D gene ambiguous. Germline loops: CDR1 GTSNPN, CDR2 SVGIG (reference sequence). The length of the CDR3 is 14 residues. Deletions cut 4 bases from V and 0 bases from J, with 12 bases between. CDR3 loop: CAWTPGLVNTEAFF. CDR3 nucleotides: TGTGCCTGGACCCCCGGCCTGGTGAACACTGAAGCTTTCTTT.

The table lists this clone with a few counts. The chain carries TRBV6-5 and TRBJ2-3, with 11 bases lining up with TRBD2. This CDR3 region has 16 residues. CDR1 and CDR2 from the germline V gene are MNHEY and SVGAGI. The V gene end was trimmed by 0 bases and the J gene end by 8 bases; junction bases not matched to a gene: 7. The CDR3 reads CASSYSGLAEEGTQYF. The CDR3, as DNA: TGTGCCAGCAGTTACTCGGGACTAGCGGAGGAGGGTACGCAGTATTTT.

A single count supports this clone. The chain employs TRBV13 and TRBJ2-4; D gene unclear. The CDR3 extends over 16 amino acids. V was pared by 5 bases and J by 0 bases, with 14 bases between. In germline, CDR1 is PRHDT, CDR2 FYEKMQ (reference sequence). The CDR3 DNA reads as TGTGCCAGCAGCCCGCCCAGGTCCCTAGCCAAAAACATTCAGTACTTC. Translation: CASSPPRSLAKNIQYF.

The rearrangement uses TRBV19 and TRBJ2-7, with a tentative D call TRBD2 (6 bases). Trimming took 3 bases from V and 1 from J, leaving 16 bases between them. This CDR3 contains 16 residues. Germline-derived CDR1 and CDR2 are LNHDA and SQIVND (reference sequence). CDR3 DNA: TGTGCCAGTAGTATCCTTTTTGGAGGGATTTCCTACGAGCAGTACTTC. This translates into CASSILFGGISYEQYF.

The chain joins TRBV28 to TRBJ2-3, with D maybe TRBD1 (6 bases). The CDR3 sequence is 17 residues long. V lost 3 bases and J 0 bases, leaving 16 bases between the germline ends. Germline V gives CDR1 MDHEN, CDR2 SYDVKM. The CDR3: CASSFPDRISSTDTQYF. DNA of the CDR3: TGTGCCAGCAGTTTTCCCGACAGGATTTCTAGCACAGATACGCAGTATTTT. The full variable domain, rest sourced from reference TRBV28 and TRBJ2-3, is DVKVTQSSRYLVKRTGEKVFLECVQDMDHENMFWYRQDPGLGLRLIYFSYDVKMKEKGDIPEGYSVSREKKERFSLILESASTNQTSMYLCASSFPDRISSTDTQYFGPGTRLTVL.

This clone has only one observation. The rearrangement links TRBV25-1 to TRBJ2-7; the D is unclear. This CDR3 has 15 residues. V was trimmed by 1 base and J by 6 bases, leaving 16 bases between them. CDR1 is MGHDK and CDR2 is SYGVNS in the germline V gene. This CDR3 reads CASSEWLGLPSEQYF. CDR3 in DNA: TGTGCCAGCAGTGAATGGTTGGGCCTCCCCTCCGAGCAGTACTTC.

V is TRBV7-9 and J is TRBJ2-1; possible D gene TRBD2, 6 bases. Trimming took off 4 bases at V and 6 bases at J, with 10 bases between the two ends. Germline assignment: CDR1 SEHNR and CDR2 FQNEAQ (reference sequence). The CDR3 has 13 amino acids. CDR3 nucleotide sequence: TGTGCCAGCAGCTACGGGACTGGCAATGAGCAGTTCTTC. Its translation: CASSYGTGNEQFF.

The genes are TRBV21-1 and TRBJ2-4; the D segment call TRBD2 is taken from the table without a DNA check. TRBV21-1 is a recognized pseudogene. The CDR3 is 15 amino acids. The DNA of the CDR3 is TGTGCCAGCAGCAAAAGCGGGGTAGCCAAAAACATTCAGTACTTC. Its translation is CASSKSGVAKNIQYF.

This clone was seen a single time. CDR3 sequence reads: CASSLGTGKAQHF. For the CDR3, the DNA is TGTGCCAGCAGCTTGGGGACAGGAAAGGCCCAGCATTTT. The chain employs TRBV5-6 and TRBJ1-5; 7 nucleotides agree with TRBD1. This CDR3 has 13 amino acids. Germline loops: CDR1 SGHDT, CDR2 YYEEEE. V trimming: 0 bases; J trimming: 11 bases; junction bases outside the gene matches: 5.

The rearrangement links TRBV7-9 to TRBJ2-1; TRBD1 might be the D (5 bases). This CDR3 has 17 amino acids. V was pared by 2 bases and J by 8 bases, with 22 bases between. Germline lookup yields CDR1 SEHNR and CDR2 FQNEAQ (reference sequence). The CDR3: CASSLYSGWERGDEQFF. The CDR3 DNA reads TGTGCCAGCAGCTTATATTCTGGGTGGGAAAGGGGCGATGAGCAGTTCTTC.

This clone was observed once. Other nucleotide sequences in the sample specify the same CDR3. The chain is built from TRBV19 and TRBJ1-4; 8 bases line up with TRBD1. Germline V gives CDR1 LNHDA, CDR2 SQIVND (reference sequence). The ends lost 5 bases at V and 8 bases at J; junction bases unmatched: 4. The CDR3 is made up of 13 amino acids. CDR3 residues: CASSGQGGEKLFF. The CDR3 DNA reads TGTGCCAGTAGTGGACAGGGAGGAGAAAAACTGTTTTTT.

This clone was found once. The chain couples TRBV7-6 to TRBJ2-1; TRBD1 is a possible D gene (5 bases). CDR3 length equals 13 residues. V was clipped by 6 bases and J by 9 bases, with 15 bases between them. Germline V lookup: CDR1 SGHVS, CDR2 FNYEAQ. This chain's CDR3 is CASRPKGVTEQFF. CDR3 nucleotides: TGTGCCAGCAGACCTAAAGGGGTGACTGAGCAGTTCTTC.

This chain joins TRBV10-2 and TRBJ2-1; the match to TRBD1 covers 8 bases. V lost 4 bases, J lost 7 bases, and 9 bases stayed unmatched. CDR1 is WSHSY and CDR2 is SAAADI in the germline V gene. This CDR3 has 15 residues. The CDR3 region is CASSAAGQGGNEQFF. The CDR3, as DNA: TGCGCCAGCAGTGCCGCTGGACAGGGTGGGAATGAGCAGTTCTTC.

The CDR3, as DNA: TGTGCCAGCAGAACAGGGTCCGAGCAGTACTTC. It codes for CASRTGSEQYF. This rearrangement joins TRBV5-4 to TRBJ2-7, with a tentative D call TRBD1 (6 bases). Deletions cut 5 bases from V and 6 bases from J, with 9 bases between. This CDR3 contains 11 residues. Germline CDR1 and CDR2: SGHNT and YYREEE (reference sequence).

This clone was seen more than once but under ten times. Here the CDR3 reads CASSLGAGGHYGYTF. The CDR3 nucleotides read TGCGCCAGCAGCTTGGGGGCAGGGGGCCACTATGGCTACACCTTC. The V call is TRBV5-1, the J call TRBJ1-2; 8 bases are shared with TRBD1. Germline CDR1 is SGHRS and CDR2 is YFSETQ. The CDR3 contains 15 residues. Losses at the gene ends were 0 bases for V and 3 bases for J; bases not matched to a gene: 4.

This chain joins TRBV5-4 and TRBJ1-1; a weak D match, TRBD1 (5 bases). Germline loops: CDR1 SGHNT, CDR2 YYREEE (reference sequence). The V end was cut by 3 bases, the J end by 7 bases, with 19 bases between. The CDR3 is 15 amino acids. This CDR3 is CASSSTARGDVEAFF. The CDR3 DNA sequence: TGTGCCAGCAGCTCCACGGCTCGAGGGGACGTTGAAGCTTTCTTT.